The source of this TCR beta chain is a study of shared clonotypes between healthy human individuals. This CDR3 comprises 16 residues. Trimming stripped 2 bases from V and 1 base from J, with 15 bases between. Per the germline V gene, CDR1 is SGHTA and CDR2 is FQGNSA. Points on this clone: The antigen is not known.

Libraries were prepared by immunoSEQ multiplex PCR; TCRdb keeps only in-frame clonotypes and omits some of them. Here the sample spans almost 700,000 clones, about 91% being singletons. The naive CD8 population came from CD45RO-negative cells selected for CCR7, without terminally differentiated effector memory CD45RA+ cells. Donors were healthy HIV-negative adults without recent acute infections or vaccinations. Overall study results and limits: At large depth, rarefaction still showed sorted-subset sequencing to be incomplete. Enrolling few donors narrowed the genetic and exposure-history diversity that was represented. Only blood samples were collected, and tissue repertoires likely differ.

The origin of this receptor is a man aged 30-40 years in good health. Sequences were obtained from naive CD8+ T cells sorted from blood. The genes are TRBV7-2 and TRBJ2-7, with D hard to call. CDR3 nucleotide sequence: TGTGCCAGCAGCTTAAAAGGACCGCTAGAATCCTACGAGCAGTACTTC. This gives the protein CASSLKGPLESYEQYF.